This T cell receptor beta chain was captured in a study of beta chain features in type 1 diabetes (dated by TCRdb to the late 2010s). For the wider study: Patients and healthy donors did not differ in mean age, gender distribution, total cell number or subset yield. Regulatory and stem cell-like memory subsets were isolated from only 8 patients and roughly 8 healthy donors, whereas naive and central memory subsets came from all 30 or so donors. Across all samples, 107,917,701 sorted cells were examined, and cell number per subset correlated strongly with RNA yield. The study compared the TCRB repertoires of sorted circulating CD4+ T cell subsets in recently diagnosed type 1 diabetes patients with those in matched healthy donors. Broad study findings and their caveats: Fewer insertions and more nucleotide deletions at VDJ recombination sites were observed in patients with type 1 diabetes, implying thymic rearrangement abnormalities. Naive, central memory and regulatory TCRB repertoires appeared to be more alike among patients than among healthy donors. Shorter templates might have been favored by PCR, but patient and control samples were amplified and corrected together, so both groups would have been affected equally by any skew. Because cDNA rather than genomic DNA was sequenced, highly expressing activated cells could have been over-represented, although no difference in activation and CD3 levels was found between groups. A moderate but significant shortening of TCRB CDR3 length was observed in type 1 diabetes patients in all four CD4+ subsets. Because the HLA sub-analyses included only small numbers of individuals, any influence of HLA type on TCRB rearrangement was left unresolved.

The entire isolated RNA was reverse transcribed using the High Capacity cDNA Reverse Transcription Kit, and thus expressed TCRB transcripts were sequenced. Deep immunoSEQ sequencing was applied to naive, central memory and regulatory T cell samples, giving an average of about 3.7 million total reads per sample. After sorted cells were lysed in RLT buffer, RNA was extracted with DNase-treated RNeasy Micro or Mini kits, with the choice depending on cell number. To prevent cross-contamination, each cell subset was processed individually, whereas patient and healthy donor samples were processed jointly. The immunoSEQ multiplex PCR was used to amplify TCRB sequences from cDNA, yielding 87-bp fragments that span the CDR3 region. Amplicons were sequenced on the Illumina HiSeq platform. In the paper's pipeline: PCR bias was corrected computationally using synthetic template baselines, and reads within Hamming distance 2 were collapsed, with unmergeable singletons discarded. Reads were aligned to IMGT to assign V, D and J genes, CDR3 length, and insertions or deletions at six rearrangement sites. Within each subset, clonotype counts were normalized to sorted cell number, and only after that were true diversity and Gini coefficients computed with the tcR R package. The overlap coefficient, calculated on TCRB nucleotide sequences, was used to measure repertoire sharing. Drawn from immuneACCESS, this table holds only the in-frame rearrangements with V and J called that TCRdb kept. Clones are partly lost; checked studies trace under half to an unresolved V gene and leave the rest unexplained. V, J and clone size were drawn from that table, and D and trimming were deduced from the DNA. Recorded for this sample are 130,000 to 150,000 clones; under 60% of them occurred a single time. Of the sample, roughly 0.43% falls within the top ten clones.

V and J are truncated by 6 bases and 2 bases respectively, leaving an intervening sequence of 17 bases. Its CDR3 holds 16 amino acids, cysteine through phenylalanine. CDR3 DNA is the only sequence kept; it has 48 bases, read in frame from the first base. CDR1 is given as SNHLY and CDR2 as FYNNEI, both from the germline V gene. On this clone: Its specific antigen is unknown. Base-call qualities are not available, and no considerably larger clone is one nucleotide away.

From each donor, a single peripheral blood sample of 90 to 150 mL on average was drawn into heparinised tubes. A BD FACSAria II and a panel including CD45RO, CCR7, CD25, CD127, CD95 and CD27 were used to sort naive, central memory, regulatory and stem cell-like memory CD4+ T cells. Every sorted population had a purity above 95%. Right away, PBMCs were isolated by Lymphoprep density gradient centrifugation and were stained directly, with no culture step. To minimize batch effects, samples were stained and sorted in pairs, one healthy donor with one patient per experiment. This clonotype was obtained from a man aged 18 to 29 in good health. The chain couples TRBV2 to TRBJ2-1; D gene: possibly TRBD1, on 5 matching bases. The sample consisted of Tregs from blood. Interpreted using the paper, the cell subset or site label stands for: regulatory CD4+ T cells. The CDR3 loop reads CASSRQPQRPYNEQFF. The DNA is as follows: TGTGCCAGCAGCAGACAGCCCCAACGTCCCTACAATGAGCAGTTCTTC.